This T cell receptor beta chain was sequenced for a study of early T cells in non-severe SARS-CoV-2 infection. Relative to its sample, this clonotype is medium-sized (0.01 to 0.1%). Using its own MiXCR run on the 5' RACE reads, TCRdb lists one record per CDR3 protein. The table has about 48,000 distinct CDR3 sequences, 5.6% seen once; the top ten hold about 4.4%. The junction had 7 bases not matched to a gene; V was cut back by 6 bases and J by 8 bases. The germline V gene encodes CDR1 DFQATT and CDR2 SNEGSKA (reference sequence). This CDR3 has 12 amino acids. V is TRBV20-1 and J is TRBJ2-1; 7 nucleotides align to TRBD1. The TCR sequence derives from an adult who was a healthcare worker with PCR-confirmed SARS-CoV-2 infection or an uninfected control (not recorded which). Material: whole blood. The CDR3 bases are TGCAGTGCCCCCGACAGGGTCCATGAGCAGTTCTTC. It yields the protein CSAPDRVHEQFF.